This T cell receptor beta chain was obtained from a study of blood T cells in healthy people across ages. General study findings and limits: Expanded clonotype changes were possibly confounded by unknown donor CMV status. Measured against age, TCR beta diversity per million T cells decreased in a roughly linear manner. Underestimates were what the diversity estimates from one million T cells were considered to be. Bulk PBMC profiling left naive and antigen-experienced comparisons inconclusive.

PCR was performed a second time for about 6 to 11 cycles using a sample-barcoded 5' primer and a J-beta primer mix. One entry per CDR3 protein results from TCRdb running MiXCR on the 5' RACE reads. The sample lists hundreds of thousands of distinct CDR3 sequences, under 45% occurring once. With regard to this clonotype: Its cognate antigen is unknown.

The specimen sequenced was blood. This sequence was found in a man aged 60 to 69 in good health.

In DNA, the CDR3 is TGCGCCAGCAGCTTGGATCCACTGGCGGGGGTCTCTGGGGCCAACGTCCTGACTTTC. Amino acids: CASSLDPLAGVSGANVLTF. The rearrangement joins TRBV5-1 to TRBJ2-6; TRBD2 agrees at 7 bases. CDR3 length equals 19 residues. V gave up 0 bases and J gave up 0 bases; unmatched junction bases: 9. Germline V CDR1 and CDR2: SGHRS, YFSETQ. Full variable domain (outside the CDR3, taken from reference TRBV5-1 and TRBJ2-6): KAGVTQTPRYLIKTRGQQVTLSCSPISGHRSVSWYQQTPGQGLQFLFEYFSETQRNKGNFPGRFSGRQFSNSRSEMNVSTLELGDSALYLCASSLDPLAGVSGANVLTFGAGSRLTVL.